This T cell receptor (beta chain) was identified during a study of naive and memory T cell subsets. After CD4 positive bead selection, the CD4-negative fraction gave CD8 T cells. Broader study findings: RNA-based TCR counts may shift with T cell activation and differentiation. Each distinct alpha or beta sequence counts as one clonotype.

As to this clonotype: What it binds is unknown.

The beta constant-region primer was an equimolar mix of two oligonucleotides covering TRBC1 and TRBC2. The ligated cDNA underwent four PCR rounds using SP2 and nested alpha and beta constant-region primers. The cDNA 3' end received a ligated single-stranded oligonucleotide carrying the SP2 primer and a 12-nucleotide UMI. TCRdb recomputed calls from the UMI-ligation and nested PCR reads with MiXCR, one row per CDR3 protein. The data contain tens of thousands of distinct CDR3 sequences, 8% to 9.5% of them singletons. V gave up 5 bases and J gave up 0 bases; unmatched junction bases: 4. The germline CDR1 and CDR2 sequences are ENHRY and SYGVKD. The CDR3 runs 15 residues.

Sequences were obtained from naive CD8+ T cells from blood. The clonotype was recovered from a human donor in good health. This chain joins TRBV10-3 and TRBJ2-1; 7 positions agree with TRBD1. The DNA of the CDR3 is TGTGCCATCAGTACCCGGGACAGCTCCTACAATGAGCAGTTCTTC. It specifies CAISTRDSSYNEQFF.